This T cell receptor (beta chain) came from a study of T cells in tumors after PD-1 blockade. Overall study: Daily vismodegib 150 mg continued in a subset of anti-PD-1-treated patients. Study-level findings and limits: Blood contained about 43% of the tumor's TCR clonotypes.

The repertoire was sequenced with immunoSEQ multiplex PCR; TCRdb's copy has only in-frame clones and lacks some. Here the sample spans approximately 20,000 clones, roughly 80% being singletons. Concerning this clone itself: What it binds is unknown.

This clonotype originated in a human donor with advanced basal cell or squamous cell carcinoma (not recorded which). This specimen consisted of PBMCs, obtained after anti-PD-1 therapy.

The chain's CDR3 is CASSLSQGNTEAFF. In nucleotides, the CDR3 is TGTGCCAGCAGCTTGAGCCAGGGGAACACTGAAGCTTTCTTT. The chain is built from TRBV5-8 and TRBJ1-1; weak D call: TRBD1 (5 bases). Germline assignment: CDR1 SGHTS and CDR2 YDEGEE. This CDR3 comprises 14 residues. Trimming stripped 1 base from V and 1 base from J, with 8 bases between.